The present entry profiles one T cell receptor (beta chain) with its context. The antigen it recognizes is unknown. Within one base of it there is no much larger clone, and no base qualities were kept. This record belongs to a study of blood T cell repertoires in COVID-19 (dated by TCRdb to the early 2020s). Regarding the study in general: The collaborator samples originated in the United States, Italy and Spain and spanned the acute and convalescent phases of COVID-19. The material from the prospective study consisted of cDNA or gDNA derived from T cells, B-cell-depleted T cells, or PBMCs. Deeply sampled blood TCRbeta repertoires from subjects exposed to, actively infected with, or recovered from COVID-19 were included in the dataset. The repertoires were made available in a free public database intended to serve as a resource for research on the immune response to SARS-CoV-2. The samples were drawn from the first 160 participants of the ongoing ImmuneRACE study and from 1,254 subjects provided by 6 global collaborators. A de-identified subject ID, COVID-19 status, age in years and sex were almost always included in the sample metadata. Where available, HLA class I and class II types were taken from metadata supplied by the sample provider and were not determined by assay-based typing. General study outcomes and caveats: How much clinical and demographic metadata was included differed by source and by participant, and the metadata was provided uncurated.

The junction carries 18 bases between V and J, which are trimmed by 5 bases and 5 bases respectively. Via the germline V gene (reference sequence), CDR1 is LNHDA and CDR2 SQIVND. Reading from cysteine to phenylalanine, the CDR3 counts 15 amino acids. Just the 45-base CDR3 DNA is kept, in frame starting at base 1. TCRbeta CDR3 regions were amplified from genomic DNA by means of the immunoSEQ Assay, a bias-controlled multiplex PCR. On the study's bioinformatics: Nucleated cell counts per sample were estimated from amplification of reference gene primers within the assay. To quantify the absolute abundance of each unique TCRbeta CDR3 rearrangement, sequence reads were collapsed and filtered. For each sample, productive Simpson clonality was calculated as the square root of Simpson's diversity index over productive rearrangements. TCRdb mirrors the immuneACCESS table, restricted to in-frame sequences. Some clones are absent from its copies; in checked studies, under half trace to an unresolved V gene, and the reason for the others is unknown. The V and J calls and the clone size are those of that table, but D and trimming were determined from the DNA. This sample has hundreds of thousands of clones in its table, and approximately 80% of those were observed once. The ten largest clones take up approximately 20% of the sample.

The collaborating institutions used their own protocols to collect whole blood in K2EDTA tubes. Collaborator samples were shipped for TCRbeta analysis as frozen whole blood, isolated PBMCs, or DNA extracted from either sample type. This TCR came from a young man with active or convalescent COVID-19. The sequencing sample was made of peripheral blood. The chain uses TRBV19 and TRBJ1-2, with a weak D call of TRBD1 (6 bases match). The base sequence is TGTGCCAGTAGTCTGAGGACAGAGGGGATTTATGGCTACACCTTC. Translated, it reads CASSLRTEGIYGYTF.